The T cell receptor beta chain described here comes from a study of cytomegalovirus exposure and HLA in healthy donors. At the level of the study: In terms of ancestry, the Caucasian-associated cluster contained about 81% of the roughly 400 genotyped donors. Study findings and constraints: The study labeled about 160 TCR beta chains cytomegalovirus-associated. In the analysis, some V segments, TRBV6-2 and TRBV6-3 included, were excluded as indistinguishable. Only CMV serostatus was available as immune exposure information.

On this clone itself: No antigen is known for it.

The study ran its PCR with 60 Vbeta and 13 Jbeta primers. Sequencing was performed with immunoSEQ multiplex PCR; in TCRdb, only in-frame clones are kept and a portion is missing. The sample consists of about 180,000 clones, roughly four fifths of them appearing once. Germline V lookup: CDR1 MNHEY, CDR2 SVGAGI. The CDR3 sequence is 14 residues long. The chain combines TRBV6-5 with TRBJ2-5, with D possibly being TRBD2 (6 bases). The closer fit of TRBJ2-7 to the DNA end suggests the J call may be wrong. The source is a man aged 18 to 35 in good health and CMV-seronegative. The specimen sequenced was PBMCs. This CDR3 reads CASSPSGPTYEQYF. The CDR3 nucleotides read TGTGCCAGCAGTCCAAGCGGGCCCACCTACGAGCAGTACTTC.